These 23 T cell receptor beta chains were all obtained from the same sample, sequenced in a study of shared T cell receptors in the human thymus. Sequencing used immunoSEQ multiplex PCR; TCRdb keeps in-frame clones, though not all of them. The sample holds 650,000 to 950,000 clones, 80% to 90% seen once. These same records also appear under a second study, on human thymus T cells.

Sequencing was carried out using thymocytes. The receptors here all came from a girl in the first two years of life with a congenital heart defect.

The chain uses TRBV5-8 and TRBJ2-1; unclear D gene. V was pared by 4 bases and J by 5 bases, with 13 bases between. This CDR3 spans 14 amino acids. Germline CDR1 SGHTS, CDR2 YDEGEE. In DNA, the CDR3 is TGTGCCAGCAGCGGGCTCAAGACCAACAATGAGCAGTTCTTC. Encoded protein: CASSGLKTNNEQFF.

The V call is TRBV18, the J call TRBJ1-1; unclear D gene. Trimming removed 6 bases from V and 6 bases from J, with 11 bases in between. The CDR3 consists of 12 residues. Germline CDR1 KGHSH, CDR2 LQKENI. The chain's CDR3 is CASSSGVAEAFF. CDR3 coding DNA: TGTGCCAGCTCCAGCGGTGTCGCTGAAGCTTTCTTT.

The chain couples TRBV14 to TRBJ2-5; tentative D call: TRBD1 (6 bases). This CDR3 has 14 residues. Trimming removed 2 bases from V and 1 base from J, with 8 bases in between. CDR1 and CDR2 from the germline V gene are SGHDN and FVKESK. The CDR3 region is CASSQPDSQETQYF. The CDR3 DNA is TGTGCCAGCAGCCAACCGGACAGCCAAGAGACCCAGTACTTC. The complete variable domain, with remaining parts taken from reference TRBV14 and TRBJ2-5, reads EAGVTQFPSHSVIEKGQTVTLRCDPISGHDNLYWYRRVMGKEIKFLLHFVKESKQDESGMPNNRFLAERTGGTYSTLKVQPAELEDSGVYFCASSQPDSQETQYFGPGTRLLVL.

The chain is built from TRBV13 and TRBJ2-5; D is perhaps TRBD2 (5 bases). This CDR3 spans 19 amino acids. CDR1 PRHDT and CDR2 FYEKMQ come from the germline V gene (reference sequence). V was trimmed by 1 base and J by 1 base, leaving 22 bases between them. The CDR3 reads CASSLVHSAIGEVQETQYF. The CDR3 region has the DNA TGTGCCAGCAGCTTAGTGCATAGTGCAATCGGGGAAGTCCAAGAGACCCAGTACTTC.

The CDR3 spells CASSPQLDRYEQYF. The CDR3 DNA is TGTGCCAGCTCACCCCAACTGGACAGATACGAGCAGTACTTC. The chain is built from TRBV18 and TRBJ2-7, with D perhaps TRBD1 (6 bases). The germline CDR1 and CDR2 sequences are KGHSH and LQKENI. Trimming stripped 3 bases from V and 4 bases from J, with 13 bases between. This CDR3 has 14 amino acids.

This clone showed up just a few times. This rearrangement joins TRBV2 to TRBJ2-7; TRBD1 matches at 7 bases. The CDR3 covers 14 residues. The J segment lost 5 bases and the V segment lost 7 bases, leaving 11 bases of the junction unmatched. Germline CDR1 reads SNHLY; CDR2 reads FYNNEI. The CDR3 DNA is TGTGCCAGCAACTCCAGACAGGGAGCCGACGAGCAGTACTTC. It translates to CASNSRQGADEQYF.

The V gene is TRBV14, the J gene TRBJ1-3; 8 bases are shared with TRBD1. This CDR3 contains 18 residues. The germline gives CDR1 SGHDN, CDR2 FVKESK. V shed 1 base and J 0 bases; nucleotides not matched to a gene: 8. CDR3: CASSQAYQGALSGNTIYF. In DNA, the CDR3 is TGTGCCAGCAGCCAAGCATACCAGGGGGCTCTCTCTGGAAACACCATATATTTT.

For the CDR3, the DNA is TGTGCCAGCAGCGTAGTAGGGGATTATAACTATGGCTACACCTTC. Translation: CASSVVGDYNYGYTF. V gene TRBV9 combines with J gene TRBJ1-2; weak D call: TRBD1 (5 bases). Germline lookup yields CDR1 SGDLS and CDR2 YYNGEE. Trimming pared 0 bases from V and 1 base from J, leaving 10 bases between. This CDR3 is 15 amino acids long.

The chain employs TRBV5-1 and TRBJ1-2; 7 positions agree with TRBD1. The trim removed 4 bases at V and 4 bases at J, leaving 10 bases unmatched. This CDR3 has 15 residues. From germline, CDR1 is SGHRS and CDR2 YFSETQ. CDR3 amino acids: CASSKLGTAPYGYTF. In DNA form, the CDR3 reads TGCGCCAGCAGCAAACTAGGGACAGCTCCCTATGGCTACACCTTC.

The V and J genes are TRBV2 and TRBJ2-7; 8 bases map to TRBD1. Unmatched junction bases numbered 8, after V lost 6 bases and J lost 1 base. CDR3 length equals 15 residues. Per germline, CDR1 SNHLY and CDR2 FYNNEI. CDR3 nucleotides: TGTGCCAGCAGAACGGGACAGGCGGGTTCCTACGAGCAGTACTTC. Protein: CASRTGQAGSYEQYF.

The V gene is TRBV6-1, the J gene TRBJ2-2; TRBD1 might be the D (5 bases). The germline V gene has CDR1 MNHNS and CDR2 SASEGT. Trimming took 1 base from V and 4 from J, leaving 13 bases between them. This CDR3 has 16 residues. The CDR3 reads CASSEDAGWGTGELFF. CDR3 coding DNA: TGTGCCAGCAGTGAAGACGCAGGGTGGGGCACCGGGGAGCTGTTTTTT.

The CDR3 nucleotides are TGTGCCAGCAGTATCCTGACCTGTACGGGACAGCCTAACACTGAAGCTTTCTTT. Translation: CASSILTCTGQPNTEAFF. The J gene is TRBJ1-1, the V gene TRBV28; 7 nucleotides align to TRBD1. V was clipped by 5 bases and J by 2 bases; unmatched bases: 17. CDR1 and CDR2 from the germline V gene are MDHEN and SYDVKM. The CDR3 extends over 18 amino acids.

This clone was seen only a few times. J is TRBJ1-3 and V is TRBV5-6; TRBD1 agrees at 8 bases. With V trimmed by 6 bases and J by 5 bases, 7 bases remained unmatched. The V gene's germline CDR1 is SGHDT and CDR2 YYEEEE. This CDR3 has 14 residues. The CDR3 DNA follows: TGTGCCAGCACCCAGACAGGGGATAGAAACACCATATATTTT. It translates to CASTQTGDRNTIYF.

This clone showed up just a few times. The CDR3 DNA follows: TGTGCCAGCGGAGGGCCTCAAGAGACCCAGTACTTC. Amino acids: CASGGPQETQYF. V is TRBV6-5 and J is TRBJ2-5; TRBD2 might be the D (6 bases). CDR1 and CDR2 from the germline V gene are MNHEY and SVGAGI. The CDR3 totals 12 residues. Trimming stripped 8 bases from V and 2 bases from J, with 9 bases between.

The J gene is TRBJ2-2, the V gene TRBV25-1; 7 bases align to TRBD1. Looked up from germline, CDR1 is MGHDK and CDR2 is SYGVNS. The CDR3 covers 16 residues. With 5 bases clipped from V and 7 bases from J, the junction kept 13 bases outside the gene matches. The CDR3 coding sequence is TGTGCCAGCAGTAATTCGACAGGGTCTCTAGGCGGGGAGCTGTTTTTT. This sequence encodes CASSNSTGSLGGELFF.

This clone was detected only a few times. The chain has TRBV30 and TRBJ1-6, with 7 bases matching TRBD1. The CDR3 sequence is 14 residues long. Losses at the gene ends were 4 bases for V and 7 bases for J; bases not matched to a gene: 7. Germline CDR1 GTSNPN, CDR2 SVGIG (reference sequence). The CDR3 nucleotides are TGTGCCTGGACGCGGACAGGTGGAAATTCACCCCTCCACTTT. Translation: CAWTRTGGNSPLHF.

This chain uses TRBV28 with TRBJ1-1, with D maybe TRBD1 (5 bases). CDR3 length equals 14 residues. Germline CDR1 MDHEN, CDR2 SYDVKM. Deletions cut 7 bases from V and 0 bases from J, with 12 bases between. CDR3 DNA sequence: TGTGCCAGCACCTCGACAGATGTGAACACTGAAGCTTTCTTT. This encodes CASTSTDVNTEAFF.

The CDR3 region has the DNA TGCAGCGTTGAAGATCTGAGGGCCAAAAACATTCAGTACTTC. It yields the protein CSVEDLRAKNIQYF. V is TRBV29-1 and J is TRBJ2-4, with D unresolved. The CDR3 is 14 residues long. V lost 0 bases and J 1 base, leaving 7 bases between the germline ends. Per germline, CDR1 SQVTM and CDR2 ANQGSEA.

The chain combines TRBV5-1 with TRBJ1-3, with D maybe TRBD1 (5 bases). The ends were cut back, 3 bases at V and 2 bases at J, with 12 bases in the middle. Germline V CDR1 and CDR2: SGHRS, YFSETQ. This CDR3 has 15 residues. Written as DNA, the CDR3 is TGCGCCAGCAGCTGCGAGGCGGGACCTGGAAACACCATATATTTT. Translating gives CASSCEAGPGNTIYF.

J is TRBJ1-6 and V is TRBV6-6, with TRBD1 matching over 10 bases. V lost 6 bases and J lost 10; bases outside the gene matches: 12. The germline V gene encodes CDR1 MNHNY and CDR2 SVGAGI (reference sequence). The CDR3 contains 16 residues. This CDR3 reads CASSVTDRGPRSPLHF. DNA for the CDR3: TGTGCCAGCAGCGTTACAGACAGGGGGCCAAGGTCACCCCTCCACTTT.

The chain is built from TRBV6-5 and TRBJ2-7; 7 bases are shared with TRBD1. CDR1 and CDR2 (germline): MNHEY, SVGAGI. V lost 5 bases and J lost 7; bases outside the gene matches: 11. The CDR3 contains 14 residues. CDR3 region: CASSTGTAFFEQYF. The CDR3 DNA follows: TGTGCCAGCAGTACCGGGACAGCTTTCTTTGAGCAGTACTTC.

This clone was seen once. This rearrangement joins TRBV2 to TRBJ2-5, with 11 bases lining up with TRBD2. The CDR3 is 19 residues long. V shed 5 bases and J 3 bases; nucleotides not matched to a gene: 17. Germline V gene data show CDR1 as SNHLY and CDR2 as FYNNEI. The CDR3 loop reads CASSSPRELAGGLEETQYF. The CDR3 DNA is TGTGCCAGCAGTTCCCCACGGGAGCTAGCGGGGGGCCTAGAAGAGACCCAGTACTTC.

The CDR3 spells CASSPRDSNTEAFF. In DNA, the CDR3 is TGTGCCAGCAGTCCCAGGGACAGCAACACTGAAGCTTTCTTT. The chain carries TRBV25-1 and TRBJ1-1, with TRBD1 matching 7 bases. After removal of 5 bases from V and 2 bases from J, the junction contained 5 bases not matched to a gene. This CDR3 spans 14 amino acids. CDR1 and CDR2 (germline): MGHDK, SYGVNS.